This T cell receptor beta chain was sequenced during a study of cytomegalovirus exposure and HLA in healthy donors. Broader study findings: Most likely, a cluster of highly shared sequence variants arose as a sequencing artifact. In a later analysis, TCR beta V- and J-gene trimming showed a link to a missense DCLRE1C variant. Reportedly, fewer N-insertions than the approximately 690-donor mean appeared in an Asian-associated ancestry cluster in a later analysis.

The PCR ran on 60 Vbeta and 13 Jbeta primers. Libraries were prepared by immunoSEQ multiplex PCR; TCRdb keeps only in-frame clonotypes and omits some of them. Of roughly 190,000 clones in the sample, around 85% were seen once. This CDR3 has 13 amino acids. This clone occurred a few times. Its cognate antigen is unknown. This sequence originates from a young man in good health and CMV-seronegative. Sequences were obtained from PBMCs. V usage is TRBV21-1 and J usage is TRBJ2-3; TRBD1 reflects the table's D call only, with no check against the DNA. TRBV21-1 is a listed pseudogene. The CDR3 nucleotides read TGTGCCGACAACAGGAATAGCACAGATACGCAGTATTTT. Translating it yields CADNRNSTDTQYF.